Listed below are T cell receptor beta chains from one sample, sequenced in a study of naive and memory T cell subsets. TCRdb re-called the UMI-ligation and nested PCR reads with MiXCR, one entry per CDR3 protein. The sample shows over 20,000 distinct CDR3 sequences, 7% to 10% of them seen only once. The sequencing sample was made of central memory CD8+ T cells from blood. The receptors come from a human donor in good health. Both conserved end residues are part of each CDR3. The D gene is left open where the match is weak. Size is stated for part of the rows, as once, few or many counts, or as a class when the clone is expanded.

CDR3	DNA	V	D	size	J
CASSWTANYGYTF	TGTGCCAGCAGTTGGACAGCTAACTATGGCTACACCTTC	TRBV28	NA	many	TRBJ1-2
CASAHSGIGDTQYF	TGCGCCAGCGCCCATAGCGGGATAGGAGATACGCAGTATTTT	TRBV10-2	TRBD2	medium-sized	TRBJ2-3
CSAEAPGQGNQPQHF	TGCAGTGCGGAGGCCCCGGGACAGGGGAATCAGCCCCAGCATTTT	TRBV20-1	TRBD1	NA	TRBJ1-5
CASSLGGRYNEQFF	TGTGCCAGCAGCTTAGGAGGTAGATACAATGAGCAGTTCTTC	TRBV7-8	NA	few	TRBJ2-1
CVSSESTGPYEQYF	TGTGTCAGCAGTGAAAGTACAGGACCCTACGAGCAGTACTTC	TRBV6-1	NA	NA	TRBJ2-7
CASSQITGVAKNIQYF	TGCGCCAGCAGCCAGATCACCGGGGTAGCCAAAAACATTCAGTACTTC	TRBV5-1	NA	few	TRBJ2-4
CASSLRTGVNEQYF	TGTGCCAGCAGCCTACGGACAGGAGTCAACGAGCAGTACTTC	TRBV6-6	TRBD1	many	TRBJ2-7
CASSLPGALYEQYF	TGTGCCAGCAGCTTACCTGGGGCCTTGTACGAGCAGTACTTC	TRBV7-2	NA	few	TRBJ2-7
CASSFGGRDTGELFF	TGTGCCAGCAGTTTTGGGGGTAGGGACACCGGGGAGCTGTTTTTT	TRBV28	NA	many	TRBJ2-2
CSVDVQGHEQYF	TGCAGCGTTGACGTGCAGGGCCACGAGCAGTACTTC	TRBV29-1	NA	NA	TRBJ2-7
CASSQKDGKEREQYF	TGTGCCAGCAGCCAAAAGGACGGGAAAGAACGCGAGCAGTACTTC	TRBV4-2	NA	NA	TRBJ2-7
CASSPQEGSGANVLTF	TGCGCCAGCAGCCCTCAGGAGGGGTCTGGGGCCAACGTCCTGACTTTC	TRBV4-1	NA	few	TRBJ2-6
CASGLVPSGRPSSYEQYF	TGTGCTAGTGGTTTGGTGCCTAGCGGGAGGCCGAGCTCCTACGAGCAGTACTTC	TRBV12-5	TRBD2	NA	TRBJ2-7
CSALPVGYEQYF	TGCAGTGCCCTTCCGGTGGGCTACGAGCAGTACTTC	TRBV20-1	NA	many	TRBJ2-7
CASSSETGGNEKLFF	TGTGCCAGCAGTTCCGAGACAGGGGGGAATGAAAAACTGTTTTTT	TRBV12-3/TRBV12-4	TRBD1	many	TRBJ1-4
CASSSRTGPTATNEKLFF	TGTGCCAGCAGCTCCAGGACAGGCCCTACGGCAACTAATGAAAAACTGTTTTTT	TRBV7-6	TRBD1	few	TRBJ1-4
CASSLVGGVNTEAFF	TGTGCCAGCAGCTTAGTTGGGGGGGTGAACACTGAAGCTTTCTTT	TRBV7-9	NA	few	TRBJ1-1
CASSESRSFTRLAGAYEQYF	TGCGCCAGCAGTGAATCCCGTTCTTTTACAAGACTAGCGGGAGCCTACGAGCAGTACTTC	TRBV10-2	TRBD2	many	TRBJ2-7
CASSARAANPYEQYF	TGTGCCAGCAGCGCAAGGGCTGCTAACCCTTACGAGCAGTACTTC	TRBV9	NA	NA	TRBJ2-7
CASSPQGPYGYTF	TGTGCCAGCAGTCCACAGGGCCCCTATGGCTACACCTTC	TRBV28	NA	many	TRBJ1-2
CASSVEWRRTSGRDEQFF	TGTGCCAGCAGCGTAGAGTGGCGAAGGACTAGCGGGAGGGATGAGCAGTTCTTC	TRBV9	TRBD2	many	TRBJ2-1
CASSPPRQGPLTDTQYF	TGTGCCAGCAGCCCCCCAAGACAGGGTCCATTGACAGATACGCAGTATTTT	TRBV7-9	TRBD1	many	TRBJ2-3
CASSFAVSRLVGTGELFF	TGTGCCAGCAGTTTCGCCGTAAGCCGACTAGTTGGCACCGGGGAGCTGTTTTTT	TRBV6-5	NA	few	TRBJ2-2
CASGLTGDSDLYEQYF	TGTGCCAGCGGCCTTACCGGGGACTCCGACCTCTACGAGCAGTACTTC	TRBV2	NA	few	TRBJ2-7
CASRIGPYYEQYF	TGTGCCAGCAGGATCGGACCTTATTACGAGCAGTACTTC	TRBV6-5	NA	few	TRBJ2-7